The 22 T cell receptor beta chains below come from one sample, sequenced in a study of T cell responses to AZD1222 COVID-19 vaccine. Clones were sequenced by immunoSEQ multiplex PCR, and TCRdb holds only the in-frame ones, with some missing. Counted here are 120,000 to 150,000 clones, around 91% occurring once; the ten biggest clones make up roughly 4.7%. Sample: peripheral blood, taken on day 0 of AZD1222 vaccination. These TCRs come from an adult in good health.

The J gene is TRBJ2-1, the V gene TRBV5-1; D is possibly TRBD2 (5 bases). The V end was cut by 0 bases, the J end by 7 bases, with 11 bases between. Germline CDR1 is SGHRS and CDR2 is YFSETQ. This CDR3 has 14 amino acids. This CDR3 is CASSLASTSNEQFF. In DNA form, the CDR3 reads TGCGCCAGCAGCTTGGCGTCTACTAGTAATGAGCAGTTCTTC.

V usage is TRBV6-5 and J usage is TRBJ1-2; D is possibly TRBD1 (5 bases). CDR1 and CDR2 from the germline V gene are MNHEY and SVGAGI. V shed 7 bases and J shed 1 base, with 10 bases lying between them. This CDR3 comprises 13 residues. CDR3 protein: CASTRQFNYGYTF. The CDR3 coding sequence is TGTGCCAGCACGCGACAGTTTAACTATGGCTACACCTTC.

This clone was picked up a small number of times. The rearrangement links TRBV30 to TRBJ1-2, with 7 bases identical to TRBD1. Trimming at V came to 7 bases and at J to 7 bases, leaving 18 bases not matched to a gene. The CDR3 loop spans 15 amino acids. The germline V gene encodes CDR1 GTSNPN and CDR2 SVGIG (reference sequence). This CDR3 is CASRSQPTGTGGYTF. The DNA for the CDR3 is TGTGCCTCGCGCTCCCAACCGACAGGGACTGGTGGCTACACCTTC.

The rearrangement joins TRBV19 to TRBJ1-6, with D tentatively TRBD1 (6 bases). Germline V gene lookup returns CDR1 LNHDA and CDR2 SQIVND (reference sequence). CDR3 length: 16 amino acids. Trimming stripped 1 base from V and 7 bases from J, with 14 bases between. The CDR3 loop is CASSIGGGRENSPLHF. Here the CDR3 DNA reads TGTGCCAGTAGTATAGGTGGGGGCAGGGAGAATTCACCCCTCCACTTT.

Here the CDR3 DNA reads TGTGCCAGCAGCCAAGAAACAGGTGGAGGCTACACCTTC. It specifies CASSQETGGGYTF. The chain combines TRBV3-1 (or the pseudogene TRBV3-2) with TRBJ1-2, with TRBD1 as a possible D gene (5 bases). Trimming left V 0 bases short and J 8 bases short, with 10 bases between. The CDR3 is made up of 13 amino acids. Germline V gene lookup returns CDR1 LGHDT and CDR2 YNNKEL (reference sequence).

The chain recombines TRBV6-4 with TRBJ1-1; no definite D call. The CDR3 length is 13 residues. Per germline, CDR1 MRHNA and CDR2 SNTAGT. V shed 3 bases and J shed 0 bases, with 5 bases lying between them. Here the CDR3 DNA reads TGTGCCAGCAGTGAGTCCCTGAACACTGAAGCTTTCTTT. It is translated as CASSESLNTEAFF.

The chain couples TRBV5-1 to TRBJ1-2; D is ambiguous. The CDR3 runs to 13 residues. Germline CDR1 and CDR2: SGHRS and YFSETQ. V lost 0 bases, J lost 7 bases, and 10 bases lay in between. The CDR3 here is CASSLERERGYTF. CDR3 bases: TGCGCCAGCAGCTTGGAGAGGGAACGTGGCTACACCTTC.

The rearrangement uses TRBV5-4 and TRBJ2-1; no clear D gene. This CDR3 is 16 amino acids long. The germline V gene has CDR1 SGHNT and CDR2 YYREEE (reference sequence). Trimming cost V 4 bases and J 0 bases, with 14 bases left between them. The CDR3 loop reads CASSLEPSGSYNEQFF. DNA of the CDR3: TGTGCCAGCAGCCTCGAACCGTCGGGCTCCTACAATGAGCAGTTCTTC.

The chain employs TRBV19 and TRBJ1-2; D unclear. Trimming took 3 bases from V and 1 from J, leaving 9 bases between them. Germline loops: CDR1 LNHDA, CDR2 SQIVND (reference sequence). The CDR3 consists of 14 residues. The CDR3, as DNA: TGTGCCAGTAGTATTCGCCGGGGTAACTATGGCTACACCTTC. This encodes CASSIRRGNYGYTF. The full variable domain, with the rest looked up from reference TRBV19 and TRBJ1-2, is DGGITQSPKYLFRKEGQNVTLSCEQNLNHDAMYWYRQDPGQGLRLIYYSQIVNDFQKGDIAEGYSVSREKKESFPLTVTSAQKNPTAFYLCASSIRRGNYGYTFGSGTRLTVV.

The V call is TRBV3-1 (or the pseudogene TRBV3-2), the J call TRBJ2-7, with 12 nucleotides matching TRBD2. The V gene's germline CDR1 is LGHDT and CDR2 YNNKEL (reference sequence). The CDR3 contains 18 residues. The V segment lost 0 bases and the J segment 0 bases; nucleotides outside the gene matches: 6. CDR3 protein: CASSQDLGLAGRSYEQYF. The CDR3 nucleotides are TGTGCCAGCAGCCAAGATCTGGGACTAGCGGGCCGCTCCTACGAGCAGTACTTC.

The chain carries TRBV7-8 and TRBJ2-5; D is uncertain. V dropped 7 bases and J dropped 2 bases, with 11 bases sitting between them. The V gene's germline CDR1 is SGHVS and CDR2 FQNEAQ. CDR3 length: 13 amino acids. For the CDR3, the DNA is TGTGCCAGCAACCGGAAACTTCAAGAGACCCAGTACTTC. Translation gives CASNRKLQETQYF.

This CDR3 reads CASSGIQGEAFF. CDR3 DNA sequence: TGTGCCAGCAGTGGAATCCAGGGGGAAGCTTTCTTT. This sequence joins TRBV25-1 and TRBJ1-1; a weak D match, TRBD1 (6 bases). The CDR3 is made up of 12 amino acids. Germline lookup yields CDR1 MGHDK and CDR2 SYGVNS. V was clipped by 4 bases and J by 8 bases, with 11 bases between them.

V usage is TRBV5-8 and J usage is TRBJ1-5, with D possibly TRBD1 on 5 matching bases. The germline gives CDR1 SGHTS, CDR2 YDEGEE. The CDR3 consists of 14 residues. V lost 3 bases, J lost 4 bases, and 11 bases lay in between. CDR3 coding DNA: TGTGCCAGCAGCTCCTGGGGGGGAAATCAGCCCCAGCATTTT. Encoded protein: CASSSWGGNQPQHF.

This chain links TRBV6-6 with TRBJ1-4; 8 positions agree with TRBD1. Looked up from germline, CDR1 is MNHNY and CDR2 is SVGAGI (reference sequence). CDR3 length equals 16 residues. After removal of 5 bases from V and 7 bases from J, the junction contained 12 bases not matched to a gene. The CDR3 DNA reads as TGTGCCAGCAGTCGACTTACCGGGACAGGAGGTGAAAAACTGTTTTTT. This encodes CASSRLTGTGGEKLFF.

CDR3 nucleotides: TGTGCCTGGAGGATACGGCTGAGCCTGGGTGGCTACACCTTC. This translates into CAWRIRLSLGGYTF. V and J are TRBV30 and TRBJ1-2; D is unresolved. CDR1 is GTSNPN and CDR2 is SVGIG in the germline V gene (reference sequence). Trimming left V 3 bases short and J 7 bases short, with 18 bases between. This CDR3 contains 14 residues.

The DNA for the CDR3 is TGTGCCAGCTCGAGGGGGAGCTCCTATAATTCACCCCTCCACTTT. This sequence encodes CASSRGSSYNSPLHF. The rearrangement links TRBV2 to TRBJ1-6; D possibly corresponds to TRBD1 (6 bases). V lost 8 bases and J lost 0, with 11 bases in between. This CDR3 has 15 residues. CDR1 and CDR2 from the germline V gene are SNHLY and FYNNEI. Together with reference TRBV2 and TRBJ1-6, the CDR3 gives the full variable domain: EPEVTQTPSHQVTQMGQEVILRCVPISNHLYFYWYRQILGQKVEFLVSFYNNEISEKSEIFDDQFSVERPDGSNFTLKIRSTKLEDSAMYFCASSRGSSYNSPLHFGNGTRLTVT.

The chain joins TRBV29-1 to TRBJ2-7; D ambiguous. Trimming pared 5 bases from V and 2 bases from J, leaving 7 bases between. From germline, CDR1 is SQVTM and CDR2 ANQGSEA. This CDR3 region has 11 residues. CDR3 loop: CSVQQPYEQYF. As DNA, the CDR3 is TGCAGCGTTCAACAGCCCTACGAGCAGTACTTC.

This clone was counted a single time. This chain joins TRBV4-2 and TRBJ2-2; D is undetermined. Germline V CDR1 and CDR2: LGHNA, YNFKEQ. The CDR3 is 15 residues long. Trimming took off 1 base at V and 1 base at J, with 7 bases between the two ends. The CDR3 DNA follows: TGTGCCAGCAGCCAAGTTGGCCAGAACACCGGGGAGCTGTTTTTT. This gives the protein CASSQVGQNTGELFF.

The rearrangement joins TRBV5-1 to TRBJ2-5, with D possibly matching TRBD2 (6 bases). The CDR3 has 15 amino acids. V lost 2 bases and J 5 bases, leaving 16 bases between the germline ends. Germline V lookup: CDR1 SGHRS, CDR2 YFSETQ. The CDR3 reads CASSFGRGGGETQYF. CDR3 in DNA: TGCGCCAGCAGCTTTGGACGGGGAGGTGGGGAGACCCAGTACTTC.

This clone was counted a few times. The CDR3: CASSDSAGSDTGELFF. In DNA, the CDR3 is TGTGCCAGCAGTGACTCCGCGGGCAGCGACACCGGGGAGCTGTTTTTT. The chain joins TRBV6-4 to TRBJ2-2, with D perhaps TRBD2 (5 bases). This CDR3 has 16 residues. V gave up 0 bases and J gave up 3 bases, with 11 bases separating them. From germline, CDR1 is MRHNA and CDR2 SNTAGT.

The chain employs TRBV2 and TRBJ1-1; perhaps TRBD1 as D (5 bases). V lost 6 bases and J lost 0, with 8 bases in between. This CDR3 has 13 residues. Per the germline V gene, CDR1 is SNHLY and CDR2 is FYNNEI. Written as DNA, the CDR3 is TGTGCCAGCAGCGGGGCTTTGAACACTGAAGCTTTCTTT. Protein: CASSGALNTEAFF.

This clone was seen just once. No DNA is shown, since the ends of the CDR3 on it are uncertain; the CDR3 is the one TCRdb lists. This chain joins TRBV27 and TRBJ2-1; the tabulated D call, TRBD2, remains unverified against the DNA. The CDR3 region is 14 residues in length, termini included. CDR1 and CDR2 from the germline V gene are MNHEY and SMNVEV (reference sequence). CDR3 amino acids: CASSFFGSGNEEFF.